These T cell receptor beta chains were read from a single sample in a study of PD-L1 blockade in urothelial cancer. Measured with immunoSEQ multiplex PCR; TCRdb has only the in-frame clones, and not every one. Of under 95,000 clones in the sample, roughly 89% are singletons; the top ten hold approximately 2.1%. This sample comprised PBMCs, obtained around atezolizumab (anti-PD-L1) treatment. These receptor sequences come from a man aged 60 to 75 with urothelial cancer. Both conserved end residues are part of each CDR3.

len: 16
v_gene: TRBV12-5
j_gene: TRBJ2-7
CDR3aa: CASGFLQNAGSYEQYF

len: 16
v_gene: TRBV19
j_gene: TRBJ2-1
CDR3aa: CASSRGTSGVANEQFF

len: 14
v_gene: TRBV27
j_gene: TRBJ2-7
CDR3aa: CASRYGGQAYEQYF

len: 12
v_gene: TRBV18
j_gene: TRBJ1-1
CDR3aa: CASSPRNTEAFF

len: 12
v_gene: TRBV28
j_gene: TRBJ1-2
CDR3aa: CASADSILGYTF

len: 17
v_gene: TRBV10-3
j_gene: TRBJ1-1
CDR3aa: CAISESRGRGVESEAFF

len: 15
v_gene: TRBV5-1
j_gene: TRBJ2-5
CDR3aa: CASSLSRGGGETQYF

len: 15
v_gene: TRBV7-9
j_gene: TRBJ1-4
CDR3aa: CASSPRAGGGEKLFF

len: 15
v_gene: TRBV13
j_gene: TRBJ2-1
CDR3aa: CASSPPGLAGWEQFF

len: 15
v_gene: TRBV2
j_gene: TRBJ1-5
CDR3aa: CASSEGSESNQPQHF

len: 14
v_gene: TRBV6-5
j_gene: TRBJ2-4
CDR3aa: CASSFRDIPNIQYF

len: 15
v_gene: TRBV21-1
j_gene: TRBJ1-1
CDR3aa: CASSKAGQGNTEAFF

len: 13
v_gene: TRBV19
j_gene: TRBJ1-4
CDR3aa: CASSTDRAEKLFF

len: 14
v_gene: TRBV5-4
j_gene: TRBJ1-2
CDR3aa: CASSSGTEMYGYTF

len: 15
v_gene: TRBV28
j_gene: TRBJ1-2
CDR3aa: CASSFGGFLNYGYTF

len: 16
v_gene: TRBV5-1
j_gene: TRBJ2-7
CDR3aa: CASSEAGQGPAYEQYF

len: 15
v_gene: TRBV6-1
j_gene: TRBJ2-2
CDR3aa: CASSEGEGRAGELFF

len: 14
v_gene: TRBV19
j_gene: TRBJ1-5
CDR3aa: CASSIRDRNQPQHF

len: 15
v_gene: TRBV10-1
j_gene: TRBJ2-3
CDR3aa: CASSDLAGGTDTQYF

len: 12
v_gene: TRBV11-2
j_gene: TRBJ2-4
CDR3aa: CASRMTGNIQYF

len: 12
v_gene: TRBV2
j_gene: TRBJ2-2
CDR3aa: CASSLRHGELFF

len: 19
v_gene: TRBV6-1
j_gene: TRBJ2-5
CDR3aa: CASSEASGTSGRRKKTQYF

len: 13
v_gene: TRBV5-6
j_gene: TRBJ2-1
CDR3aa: CASSLNRGNEQFF

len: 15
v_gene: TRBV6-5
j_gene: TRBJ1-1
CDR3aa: CASSYTGTGNTEAFF

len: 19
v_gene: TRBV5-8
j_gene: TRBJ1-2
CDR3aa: CASSSRSGTGGFLKEGYTF

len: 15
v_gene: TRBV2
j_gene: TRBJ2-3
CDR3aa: CASKQRSQGPDTQYF

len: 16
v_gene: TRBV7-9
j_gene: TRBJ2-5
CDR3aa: CAGSLPGTGGKETQYF

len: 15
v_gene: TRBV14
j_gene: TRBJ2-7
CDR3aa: CASSPTGTGGYEQYF

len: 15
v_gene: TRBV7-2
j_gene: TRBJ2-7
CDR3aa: CASSLALIPSTEQYF

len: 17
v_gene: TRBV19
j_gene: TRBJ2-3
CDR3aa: CASSISGTSGTPDTQYF

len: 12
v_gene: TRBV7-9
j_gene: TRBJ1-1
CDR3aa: CASTQGLTEAFF

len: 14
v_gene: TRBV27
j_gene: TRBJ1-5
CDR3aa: CASSPRTGGQPQHF

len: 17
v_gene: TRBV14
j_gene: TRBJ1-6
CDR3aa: CASRSNSGQGINSPLHF

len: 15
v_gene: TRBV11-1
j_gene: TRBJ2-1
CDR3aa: CASSMDRGHYNEQFF

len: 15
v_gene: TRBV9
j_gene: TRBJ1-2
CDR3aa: CASSTDVGVPYGYTF

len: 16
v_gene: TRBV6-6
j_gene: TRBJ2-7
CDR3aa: CASRSTSGGLLYEQYF

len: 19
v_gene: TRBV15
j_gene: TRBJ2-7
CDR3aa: CATSRDLNLGRDRGYEQYF

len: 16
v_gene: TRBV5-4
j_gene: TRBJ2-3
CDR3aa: CASRHTSGTSTDTQYF

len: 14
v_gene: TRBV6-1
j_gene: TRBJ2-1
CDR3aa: CASGTSGSSDEQFF

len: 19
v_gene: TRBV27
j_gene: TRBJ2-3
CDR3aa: CASSQKTSWHQGISHTQYF

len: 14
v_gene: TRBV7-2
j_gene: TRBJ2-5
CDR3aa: CASSLLGSTETQYF

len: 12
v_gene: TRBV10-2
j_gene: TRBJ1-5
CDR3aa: CASSELSQPQHF

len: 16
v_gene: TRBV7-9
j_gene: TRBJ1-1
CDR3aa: CASSPGQSGMNTEAFF

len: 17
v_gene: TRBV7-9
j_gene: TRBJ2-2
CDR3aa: CASSFRLAERRTGELFF

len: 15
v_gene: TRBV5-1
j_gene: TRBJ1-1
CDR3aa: CASYETGGLSTEAFF

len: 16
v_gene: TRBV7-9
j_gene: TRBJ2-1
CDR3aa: CASSLYGLAGRNEQFF

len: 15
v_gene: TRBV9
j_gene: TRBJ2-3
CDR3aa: CASSRGPSGTDTQYF